This TCR beta chain was retrieved from a study of T cells in Graves' hyperthyroidism and ophthalmopathy. This clonotype was counted many times. Amplification of TCR beta CDR3 regions was performed using RNA transcripts as template. A first-round RT-PCR of the TCR CDR3 used the HTBI primer set. One entry per CDR3 protein, called by TCRdb with MiXCR from the multiplex PCR reads. The sample has 500,000 or so distinct CDR3 sequences, over 15% seen once. Lactation, pregnancy, other autoimmune disease or uncontrolled infection led to exclusion of patients. Diagnoses rested on clinical symptoms, serum thyroxine and TRAb, thyroid ultrasound and orbital computed tomography. Fresh peripheral blood, 7.5 to 10 ml, was the source of the PBMCs. Trimming left V 0 bases short and J 4 bases short, with 7 bases between. The CDR3 contains 14 residues. The V gene's germline CDR1 is LGHDT and CDR2 YNNKEL (reference sequence).

This TCR derives from a woman aged 18-29 years with Graves' ophthalmopathy. This chain links TRBV3-1 with TRBJ1-5; perhaps TRBD1 as D (5 bases). Sequences were obtained from blood. CDR3: CASSQDAGNQPQHF. Here the CDR3 DNA reads TGTGCCAGCAGCCAAGACGCAGGGAATCAGCCCCAGCATTTT.